This TCR beta chain stems from a study of cytomegalovirus exposure and HLA in healthy donors. Germline V gene sequence: CDR1 SQVTM, CDR2 ANQGSEA. V was pared by 6 bases and J by 5 bases, with 14 bases between. The CDR3 has 13 residues. Assay used: immunoSEQ multiplex PCR; TCRdb lists only in-frame clones, some missing. The sample yields approximately 300,000 clones, roughly 85% seen once. The rearrangement uses TRBV29-1 and TRBJ1-5, with a possible D match to TRBD1 (5 bases). This TCR came from a woman aged 18-29 years in good health and CMV-seronegative. The sequencing input was PBMCs. Written as DNA, the CDR3 is TGCAGCGTCGGCCGGGACTTTGATCAGCCCCAGCATTTT. Its protein product is CSVGRDFDQPQHF.